The 32 T cell receptor beta chains below come from one sample, sequenced in a study of molecular identifiers for immune sequencing clone quantification. Each CDR3 protein gets one entry after TCRdb re-called the PCR reads with MiXCR. The sample has about 32,000 distinct CDR3 sequences, 15% to 20% seen once. Sequenced material: naive CD8+ T cells from blood, with Jurkat cell RNA spiked in. Stated subset: FACS-sorted CD8+CD4-CCR7+CD45RA+ naive T cells. These receptors all come from a human donor in good health. Some libraries in this study had Jurkat cell RNA spiked in.

A few counts support this clonotype. V usage is TRBV27 and J usage is TRBJ2-5; perhaps TRBD1 as D (5 bases). CDR1 and CDR2 (germline): MNHEY, SMNVEV (reference sequence). The CDR3 contains 16 residues. V dropped 3 bases and J dropped 1 base, with 15 bases sitting between them. CDR3 sequence reads: CASSFQGPTVQETQYF. The CDR3 DNA is TGTGCCAGCAGTTTCCAGGGCCCAACAGTCCAAGAGACCCAGTACTTC.

The sample holds many counts of this clonotype. V gene TRBV11-2 combines with J gene TRBJ1-1; maybe TRBD1 (5 bases). This CDR3 has 18 residues. CDR1 and CDR2 (germline): SGHAT, FQNNGV. V shed 4 bases and J shed 0 bases, with 21 bases lying between them. The CDR3 reads CASSSPYRDLIMNTEAFF. Here the CDR3 DNA reads TGTGCCAGCAGCTCACCATACCGGGACTTGATAATGAACACTGAAGCTTTCTTT.

This clonotype has at least ten counts. This chain uses TRBV2 with TRBJ1-2; a weak D match, TRBD1 (6 bases). CDR3 length: 14 residues. Trimming removed 3 bases from V and 5 bases from J, with 13 bases in between. The germline V gene encodes CDR1 SNHLY and CDR2 FYNNEI. CDR3 in amino acids: CASSDLGARYGYTF. In nucleotides, the CDR3 is TGTGCCAGCAGTGATTTGGGGGCTCGGTATGGCTACACCTTC.

This clonotype was seen ten or more times. This chain uses TRBV10-3 with TRBJ2-5; D ambiguous. V was pared by 6 bases and J by 1 base, with 15 bases between. Germline values: CDR1 ENHRY, CDR2 SYGVKD. The CDR3 is 15 amino acids. CDR3 bases: TGTGCCATCAGCTCCCTTTTGTCCCCCCAAGAGACCCAGTACTTC. This gives the protein CAISSLLSPQETQYF.

By share of the sample, this clonotype is medium-sized (0.01 to 0.1%). This rearrangement joins TRBV29-1 to TRBJ2-7; D is perhaps TRBD2 (5 bases). Germline loops: CDR1 SQVTM, CDR2 ANQGSEA. The CDR3 is made up of 14 amino acids. Trimming pared 4 bases from V and 3 bases from J, leaving 16 bases between. CDR3 nucleotide sequence: TGCAGCGTTGCGGTGGCGGGCCCCATCTACGAGCAGTACTTC. Amino acid sequence: CSVAVAGPIYEQYF.

This clonotype was found a few times. A much bigger clone sits one base away, suggesting this may be a read error. The conserved phenylalanine or tryptophan normally closing the CDR3 is absent here, so this likely arose from a read error. The chain uses TRBV27 and TRBJ2-7; TRBD1 aligns across 8 bases. The CDR3 covers 14 residues. Germline V gives CDR1 MNHEY, CDR2 SMNVEV (reference sequence). The J segment lost 6 bases and the V segment lost 3 bases, leaving 7 bases of the junction unmatched. CDR3: CASSFGYRGSEQYS. CDR3 bases: TGTGCCAGCAGTTTCGGTTACAGGGGGTCCGAGCAGTACTCC.

This clonotype has at least ten counts. The chain employs TRBV24-1 and TRBJ2-1, with a weak D call TRBD2 (5 bases). The germline CDR1 and CDR2 sequences are KGHDR and SFDVKD. Trimming pared 9 bases from V and 10 bases from J, leaving 12 bases between. The CDR3 consists of 11 residues. The CDR3 loop is CATAHGGEQFF. The DNA for the CDR3 is TGTGCCACCGCTCACGGAGGCGAGCAGTTCTTC.

With respect to this clonotype: A single base separates this from a much larger clone, so it may be a read error. The chain carries TRBV7-9 and TRBJ1-1, with 11 bases identical to TRBD1. There are 14 residues in the CDR3. The ends lost 6 bases at V and 6 bases at J; junction bases unmatched: 6. The germline CDR1 and CDR2 sequences are SEHNR and FQNEAQ (reference sequence). CDR3 residues: CASSPGQGVSEAFF. Written as DNA, the CDR3 is TGTGCCAGCAGTCCGGGACAGGGGGTCTCTGAAGCTTTCTTT.

This clonotype was recorded many times. The chain recombines TRBV7-9 with TRBJ2-3; TRBD1 is a possible D gene (6 bases). The CDR3 covers 12 residues. Germline V CDR1 and CDR2: SEHNR, FQNEAQ (reference sequence). Trimming shortened V by 6 bases and J by 4 bases, and 8 bases separated the two germline ends. The CDR3 reads CASRSGADTQYF. CDR3 DNA sequence: TGTGCCAGCAGGTCAGGGGCAGATACGCAGTATTTT.

In this sample, this clonotype turned up a few times. J is TRBJ2-7 and V is TRBV7-9; TRBD1 is a possible D gene (6 bases). From germline, CDR1 is SEHNR and CDR2 FQNEAQ (reference sequence). The CDR3 is 16 residues long. Trimming stripped 7 bases from V and 1 base from J, with 20 bases between. CDR3 sequence (DNA): TGTGCCAGCACCGGAGGACCGGGACACACGTCCTACGAGCAGTACTTC. It encodes CASTGGPGHTSYEQYF.

On this clonotype: This could be a read error, since a much larger clone is one nucleotide away. The J gene is TRBJ1-5, the V gene TRBV20-1, with TRBD1 matching over 11 bases. The CDR3 spans 20 residues. Germline CDR1 and CDR2: DFQATT and SNEGSKA (reference sequence). DNA of the CDR3: TGCAGTGCTGGAGATTGGGAGCAGGGACAGGGGGAGTATAGCAATCAGCCCCAGCATTTT. It specifies CSAGDWEQGQGEYSNQPQHF.

This clonotype showed up many times. V and J are TRBV19 and TRBJ2-3; 9 bases are a match to TRBD2. The CDR3 runs to 16 residues. Germline-derived CDR1 and CDR2 are LNHDA and SQIVND (reference sequence). The V segment lost 5 bases and the J segment 4 bases; nucleotides outside the gene matches: 10. The CDR3 region has the DNA TGTGCCAGTAGTCCCCTGGGCGGGGGGGCCTCAGATACGCAGTATTTT. This translates into CASSPLGGGASDTQYF.

In its sample, this clonotype was seen many times. The chain employs TRBV7-2 and TRBJ2-5; TRBD2 matches at 10 bases. CDR1 and CDR2 (germline): SGHTA, FQGNSA. The length of the CDR3 is 15 residues. J was trimmed by 2 bases and V by 5 bases; bases with no gene match: 5. CDR3 region: CASSPSSGRQETQYF. DNA of the CDR3: TGTGCCAGCAGCCCCTCTAGCGGGAGACAAGAGACCCAGTACTTC.

This clonotype has ten or more counts. The gene calls are TRBV4-3 and TRBJ1-5, with D unclear. Germline V gene data show CDR1 as LGHNA and CDR2 as YSLEER. CDR3 length: 13 residues. Trimming removed 0 bases at V and 6 bases at J, with 6 bases between. This CDR3 reads CASSQDNGQPQHF. The CDR3 DNA follows: TGCGCCAGCAGCCAAGATAATGGTCAGCCCCAGCATTTT.

V and J are TRBV3-2 and TRBJ2-4. TRBV3-2 is a known pseudogene. This CDR3 region has 12 residues. The DNA for the CDR3 is TGTATTAAACAACTATCCAAAAACATTCAGTACTTC. Its translation: CIKQLSKNIQYF.

On this clonotype itself: A much larger clone sits a single nucleotide away, making a read error possible. The gene calls are TRBV12-3 or TRBV12-4 and TRBJ1-1; 8 positions agree with TRBD1. The CDR3 has 17 amino acids. V shed 5 bases, J shed 6 bases, and the junction held 17 bases outside the gene matches. The CDR3 bases are TGTGCCAGCAGTCCGCACTCCAGGGGGCTAAGGGACGCTGAAGCTTTCTTT. It yields the protein CASSPHSRGLRDAEAFF.

In the case of this clonotype: Because the CDR3 is missing its conserved closing phenylalanine or tryptophan, this is likely a read error. This chain joins TRBV27 and TRBJ1-1; tentative D call: TRBD1 (5 bases). V was clipped by 6 bases and J by 5 bases, with 10 bases between them. Per the germline V gene, CDR1 is MNHEY and CDR2 is SMNVEV (reference sequence). The CDR3 contains 12 residues. CDR3: CASREGLTEAFY. CDR3 nucleotides: TGTGCCAGCAGAGAGGGGTTGACTGAAGCTTTCTAT.

This clonotype was seen repeatedly, ten times or more. V usage is TRBV7-7 and J usage is TRBJ2-5, with D perhaps being TRBD1 or TRBD2 (5 bases each). Per the germline V gene, CDR1 is SSHAT and CDR2 is FNYEAQ (reference sequence). CDR3 length: 13 residues. Trimming pared 1 base from V and 9 bases from J, leaving 12 bases between. The CDR3 loop reads CASSLGGPAAQYF. Written as DNA, the CDR3 is TGTGCCAGCAGCTTAGGGGGACCTGCGGCCCAGTACTTC.

This clonotype was counted at least ten times. The V gene is TRBV6-2 or TRBV6-3, the J gene TRBJ2-2; D remains unclear. The CDR3 is made up of 13 amino acids. Germline V gene data show CDR1 as MNHEY and CDR2 as SVGEGT. V lost 6 bases to trimming and J lost 3 bases, with 8 bases between them. DNA for the CDR3: TGTGCCAGCAGGCTGTCATACACCGGGGAGCTGTTTTTT. It yields the protein CASRLSYTGELFF.

The table lists this clonotype with many counts. V gene TRBV7-6 combines with J gene TRBJ2-5, with D perhaps matching TRBD1 or TRBD2 (5 bases each). V lost 5 bases, J lost 0 bases, and 13 bases lay in between. CDR3 size: 15 residues. Germline V CDR1 and CDR2: SGHVS, FNYEAQ. Here the CDR3 reads CASSPDWGNQETQYF. CDR3 nucleotide sequence: TGTGCCAGCAGCCCGGACTGGGGGAACCAAGAGACCCAGTACTTC.

There are a few counts of this clonotype. This chain links TRBV7-9 with TRBJ2-7, with 13 bases matching TRBD2. The J segment lost 0 bases and the V segment lost 5 bases, leaving 4 bases of the junction unmatched. This CDR3 region has 16 residues. Germline-derived CDR1 and CDR2 are SEHNR and FQNEAQ (reference sequence). As DNA, the CDR3 is TGTGCCAGCAGCCTCGGACTAGCGGGGGCCTCCTACGAGCAGTACTTC. This codes for CASSLGLAGASYEQYF.

This clonotype has at least ten counts. V and J are TRBV7-2 and TRBJ2-3; TRBD2 matches at 12 bases. Germline CDR1 is SGHTA and CDR2 is FQGNSA. The ends lost 5 bases at V and 0 bases at J; junction bases unmatched: 3. The CDR3 has 16 residues. Written as DNA, the CDR3 is TGTGCCAGCAGCATGGGGACTAGCGGGAGCACAGATACGCAGTATTTT. Its protein is CASSMGTSGSTDTQYF.

The CDR3 region has the DNA TGTGCCAGCAGTTTTGTCGAAGAAAAACTGTTTTTT. As protein: CASSFVEEKLFF. V usage is TRBV12-3 or TRBV12-4 and J usage is TRBJ1-4, with no clear D. The CDR3 has 12 residues. Deletions cut 3 bases from V and 8 bases from J, with 7 bases between.

As for this clonotype: Mismatch with germline at one junction end may stem from a read error. This chain connects TRBV28 to TRBJ2-5; unclear D gene. The CDR3 is 15 amino acids. CDR1 is MDHEN and CDR2 is SYDVKM in the germline V gene. CDR3 region: CASSFYGALQVTQYF. The CDR3 DNA reads as TGTGCCAGCAGTTTCTATGGAGCCCTCCAAGTGACCCAGTACTTC.

This clonotype was recorded at least ten times. The genes are TRBV7-2 and TRBJ2-6; D is possibly TRBD1 or TRBD2 (5 bases each). The CDR3 loop spans 16 amino acids. CDR1 is SGHTA and CDR2 is FQGNSA in the germline V gene. V was shortened by 2 bases and J by 0 bases, with 8 bases between the two germline ends. The CDR3: CASSLPGSSGANVLTF. CDR3 bases: TGTGCCAGCAGCTTACCAGGGAGCTCTGGGGCCAACGTCCTGACTTTC.

The rearrangement joins TRBV11-2 to TRBJ2-1; TRBD2 matches 8 bases. The CDR3 extends over 14 amino acids. Germline CDR1 SGHAT, CDR2 FQNNGV. V lost 4 bases and J lost 8; bases outside the gene matches: 7. CDR3 in DNA: TGTGCCAGCAGCTACTCCGGGGGGGCCGATGAGCAGTTCTTC. This translates into CASSYSGGADEQFF.

This clonotype counts as medium-sized (0.01 to 0.1%). The chain carries TRBV4-3 and TRBJ2-7; D gene uncertain. The V gene's germline CDR1 is LGHNA and CDR2 YSLEER. The CDR3 sequence is 13 residues long. V was trimmed by 1 base and J by 4 bases, leaving 8 bases between them. Here the CDR3 reads CASSQVRGYEQYF. The CDR3 region has the DNA TGCGCCAGCAGCCAAGTGCGAGGATACGAGCAGTACTTC.

By frequency in the sample, this clonotype is medium-sized. The rearrangement uses TRBV28 and TRBJ2-3, with a weak D call TRBD1 (6 bases). There are 15 residues in the CDR3. Germline V lookup: CDR1 MDHEN, CDR2 SYDVKM. V gave up 2 bases and J gave up 4 bases, with 13 bases separating them. DNA of the CDR3: TGTGCCAGCAGTTTAAGCACAGGGCCCGCAGATACGCAGTATTTT. Its translation: CASSLSTGPADTQYF.

The table lists this clonotype with many counts. V and J are TRBV6-5 and TRBJ2-5; TRBD1 aligns across 9 bases. The V gene end was trimmed by 3 bases and the J gene end by 4 bases; junction bases not matched to a gene: 18. Germline lookup yields CDR1 MNHEY and CDR2 SVGAGI. The CDR3 sequence is 19 residues long. This chain's CDR3 is CASSYKMPGQGSSRETQYF. The CDR3, as DNA: TGTGCCAGCAGTTATAAAATGCCGGGACAGGGCTCAAGTAGAGAGACCCAGTACTTC.

As regards this clonotype: One end of the junction fails to match germline, which may point to a read error. The CDR3 is CAGSQEREQETQYF. CDR3 nucleotides: TGTGCCGGCAGCCAAGAGCGGGAACAAGAGACCCAGTACTTC. The chain joins TRBV4-2 to TRBJ2-5; 7 bases fit TRBD2. The CDR3 has 14 residues. Germline-derived CDR1 and CDR2 are LGHNA and YNFKEQ.

The sample holds many counts of this clonotype. The chain has TRBV4-3 and TRBJ2-7; 10 nucleotides line up with TRBD1. This CDR3 contains 15 residues. V lost 3 bases to trimming and J lost 2 bases; unmatched junction nucleotides: 4. The germline V gene encodes CDR1 LGHNA and CDR2 YSLEER. The CDR3 here is CASSHSGQGAYEQYF. The CDR3 region has the DNA TGCGCCAGCAGCCACTCTGGACAGGGGGCCTACGAGCAGTACTTC.

This clonotype was observed at least ten times. This sequence joins TRBV3-1 and TRBJ1-5; D not certain. Trimming pared 0 bases from V and 2 bases from J, leaving 2 bases between. This CDR3 comprises 13 residues. The germline gives CDR1 LGHDT, CDR2 YNNKEL (reference sequence). CDR3 region: CASSQDGNQPQHF. DNA of the CDR3: TGTGCCAGCAGCCAAGACGGCAATCAGCCCCAGCATTTT.